Described below is a single T cell receptor (beta chain) sequence and its context. Its antigen remains undetermined. Base quality data are lacking; no much larger clone is found one base away. The data derive from a study of blood T cells in healthy people across ages (dated by TCRdb to the mid-2010s). Context from the whole study: In model experiments, roughly one uniquely barcoded TCR beta cDNA molecule per two T cells was captured by template switching. The study analyzed two additional independent replicas of 1 million unique cDNA reads from the same blood draw for two donors, one aged 18 to 30 and one aged 80 or older. To avoid experimental bias, donors of different ages were randomly spread across the sequencing lanes. The donors were divided into four age groups: young (average around 15 years), middle-aged (over 35), aged (roughly 60) and long-lived (around 80). To track age-related changes in TCR beta repertoire diversity, the study relied on deep sequencing normalized with unique cDNA molecular identifiers.

Library prep was done by 5' RACE. Sequencing took place on an Illumina HiSeq 2500. The second PCR ran for about 7 to 11 cycles and used a J-beta primer mix along with a sample-barcoded 5' primer. A template-switch 5' adaptor carrying 12 random nucleotides introduced a unique molecular identifier onto each TCR beta cDNA molecule. Each sample yielded at least 3 million CDR3-containing paired-end reads. The Mint cDNA synthesis kit, primed by a TRBC-specific oligonucleotide, was used to synthesize first-strand cDNA from all RNA. All cDNA was treated with uracil-DNA glycosylase and then went through a first 18-cycle PCR with the universal primers M1SS and BC2_uni_R. The study's processing was this. For normalization, 1 million high-quality reads, each with a distinct molecular identifier, were randomly selected from each sample. Reads sharing molecular identifiers were discarded rather than binned into consensus sequences. MiTCR, with a Q25 quality threshold and the strictest error-elimination algorithm, was used for CDR3 identification, clonotype clustering and error correction. A nonparametric unseen species model using Euler transformation provided a lower-bound estimate of total TCR beta diversity. The public reads were quality trimmed at Q25 with fastp and then assembled into clones with MiXCR by TCRdb, keeping productive beta chains. Each CDR3 protein appears once, grouped with its most common genes and DNA. These V and J calls derive from TCRdb rather than the authors' analysis. This sample has about 1.7 million distinct CDR3 sequences in its table, and 28% of those were observed once. Of the sample, about 8% is held by the ten largest clones.

Trimming costs V 5 bases and J 7 bases, and their ends lie 18 bases apart. The CDR3, from cysteine to phenylalanine, totals 15 residues. Just the 45-base CDR3 DNA is kept, in frame starting at base 1. General findings and caveats noted by the study authors: Compared with the aged group, more naive CD4+ T cells, fewer expanded clones and increased TCR diversity were shown by the long-lived group, suggesting age selection. Estimates of total diversity from one million sequenced T cells were regarded as lower bounds and underestimates. As age increased, observed TCR beta diversity per million T cells dropped in a roughly linear way, and a significant reduction was already evident by age 40. The CMV infection status of donors was not known, potentially confounding age-related changes in expanded clonotypes. There was a strong correlation between observed TCR beta diversity and the percentage of naive T cells measured by flow cytometry. Since profiling was done on bulk unsorted PBMCs, naive and antigen-experienced compartments could not be conclusively compared.

Systemically healthy Caucasian individuals from Russia, around 39 in total and aged about 6 to 95 years, were included as donors. Approximately 9.3 milliliters of peripheral blood were drawn from each donor into EDTA-treated Vacutainer tubes. PBMCs were isolated by Ficoll-Paque density-gradient centrifugation, with at least 6.5 million obtained per sample. Trizol reagent was used to extract total RNA from PBMCs, with at least 5 micrograms per sample. For every donor, an aliquot of PBMCs went through flow cytometry to measure the percentages of naive CD45RAhigh/CD27high T cells. This chain is built from TRBV12-3 or TRBV12-4 and TRBJ1-5; confidence is insufficient to name the D gene. The material sequenced was blood. The source of this sequence is a woman aged 25-40 years in good health. The nucleotide sequence is TGTGCCAGCAGTCGTACCCTTGGCCTCCCCCAGCCCCAGCATTTT. Its product reads: CASSRTLGLPQPQHF.